The rows below give T cell receptor beta chains drawn from one sample of a study of breast tumors, draining lymph nodes, adjacent tissues. From the multiplex PCR reads, TCRdb called clonotypes with MiXCR, one entry per CDR3 protein. The data hold hundreds of thousands of distinct CDR3 sequences, with approximately 30% observed a single time. The sample consisted of axillary lymph node tissue. Every receptor here comes from a female donor with breast cancer. Some clones in this sample may be carry-over from other donors' samples. The CDR3 runs from the conserved cysteine through the conserved F or W. Each record gives: CDR3 DNA, CDR3 protein, V gene, D gene, J gene, clone size. A D gene is named only where the DNA matches it firmly. Not every row has a clone size; where given, it reads once, few, many or a size class.

DNA: TGTGCCAGCAGCTCCTGGACAGGGTTAACCGGGGAGCTGTTTTTT; CDR3: CASSSWTGLTGELFF; V: TRBV5-6; D: TRBD1; J: TRBJ2-2; size: once
DNA: TGTGCCAGCAGTACCAATGGACTAGCCCCGCAAGAGACCCAGTACTTC; CDR3: CASSTNGLAPQETQYF; V: TRBV28; D: TRBD2; J: TRBJ2-5; size: NA
DNA: TGTGCCAGCAGCTCGCTTCTAGTGGCTGGGGAGCTGTTTTTT; CDR3: CASSSLLVAGELFF; V: TRBV7-2; D: NA; J: TRBJ2-2; size: many
DNA: TGCAGTGCGAGACATCCCGGGACAGGGTTAGCCTACGAGCAGTACTTC; CDR3: CSARHPGTGLAYEQYF; V: TRBV20-1; D: TRBD1; J: TRBJ2-7; size: NA
DNA: TGTGTCAGCAGTGACTCAGGGGGCCCGGGAGATACGCAGTATTTT; CDR3: CVSSDSGGPGDTQYF; V: TRBV6-4; D: TRBD1; J: TRBJ2-3; size: once
DNA: TGTGCCAGCAGTTCCAAGTTTGAGCAGTACTTC; CDR3: CASSSKFEQYF; V: TRBV6-2/TRBV6-3; D: NA; J: TRBJ2-7; size: many
DNA: TGTGCCAGCAGTCAGGGATTCCAAAACATTCAGTACTTC; CDR3: CASSQGFQNIQYF; V: TRBV12-3/TRBV12-4; D: NA; J: TRBJ2-4; size: many
DNA: TGTGCCAGCAGCCTATCTAGCGCCCTCCGCGATGAGCAGTTCTTC; CDR3: CASSLSSALRDEQFF; V: TRBV4-2; D: NA; J: TRBJ2-1; size: many
DNA: TGTGCCAGCAGCGGACTCGTAGACCAAGAGACCCAGTACTTC; CDR3: CASSGLVDQETQYF; V: TRBV11-2; D: NA; J: TRBJ2-5; size: many
DNA: TGTGCCAGCAGCCACCGGGAGTTCGTCCACGAGCAGTACTTC; CDR3: CASSHREFVHEQYF; V: TRBV3-2; D: NA; J: TRBJ2-7; size: many
DNA: TGTGCCAGCAGCTATGGAGGGAGGAGGGATGGCTACACCTTC; CDR3: CASSYGGRRDGYTF; V: TRBV7-9; D: NA; J: TRBJ1-2; size: many